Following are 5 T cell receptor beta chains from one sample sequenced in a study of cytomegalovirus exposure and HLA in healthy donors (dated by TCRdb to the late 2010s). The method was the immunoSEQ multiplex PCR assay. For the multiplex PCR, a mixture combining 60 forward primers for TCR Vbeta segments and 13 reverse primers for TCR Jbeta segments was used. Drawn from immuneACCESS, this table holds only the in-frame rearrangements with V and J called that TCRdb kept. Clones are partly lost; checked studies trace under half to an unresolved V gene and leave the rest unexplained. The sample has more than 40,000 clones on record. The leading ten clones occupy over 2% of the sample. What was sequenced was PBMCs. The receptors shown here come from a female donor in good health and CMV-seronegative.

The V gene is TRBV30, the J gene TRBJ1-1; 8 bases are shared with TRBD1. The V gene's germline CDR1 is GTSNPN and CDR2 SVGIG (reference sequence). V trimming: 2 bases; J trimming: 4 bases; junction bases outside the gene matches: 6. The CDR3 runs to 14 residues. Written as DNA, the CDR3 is TGTGCCTGGAGTCATCGACAGGGGCGCACTGAAGCTTTCTTT. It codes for CAWSHRQGRTEAFF.

CDR3 DNA sequence: TGTGCCAGCAAACCCCGTGGGAGGGCCGTCAATGAGCAGTTCTTC. Amino acids: CASKPRGRAVNEQFF. This chain connects TRBV28 to TRBJ2-1, with TRBD2 matching over 7 bases. Germline CDR1 reads MDHEN; CDR2 reads SYDVKM. The CDR3 has 15 amino acids. V shed 7 bases and J 6 bases; nucleotides not matched to a gene: 12.

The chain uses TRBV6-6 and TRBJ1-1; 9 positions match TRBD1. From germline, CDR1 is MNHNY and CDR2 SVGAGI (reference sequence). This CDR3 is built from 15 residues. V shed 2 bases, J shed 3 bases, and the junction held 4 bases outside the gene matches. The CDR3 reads CASSYMTGGYTEAFF. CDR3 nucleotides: TGTGCCAGCAGTTACATGACAGGGGGGTACACTGAAGCTTTCTTT.

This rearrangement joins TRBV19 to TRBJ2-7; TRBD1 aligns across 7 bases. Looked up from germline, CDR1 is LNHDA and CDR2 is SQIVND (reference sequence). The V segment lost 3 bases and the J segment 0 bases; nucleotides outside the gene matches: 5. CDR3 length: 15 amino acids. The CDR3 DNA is TGTGCCAGTAGTATTGCACAGGGGAACTCCTACGAGCAGTACTTC. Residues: CASSIAQGNSYEQYF.

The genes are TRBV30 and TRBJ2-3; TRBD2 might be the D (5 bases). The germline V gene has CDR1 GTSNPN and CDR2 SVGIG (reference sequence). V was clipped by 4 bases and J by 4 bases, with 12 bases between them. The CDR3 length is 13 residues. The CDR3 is CAWTEGSPDTQYF. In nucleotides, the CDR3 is TGTGCCTGGACGGAAGGGAGCCCAGATACGCAGTATTTT.